This T cell receptor beta chain originates from a study of OX40 agonist ivuxolimab in advanced cancers. In this sample, this clone turned up once. V lost 4 bases, J lost 5 bases, and 5 bases stayed unmatched. Germline V lookup: CDR1 ENHRY, CDR2 SYGVKD. The CDR3 runs to 14 residues. Data came from immunoSEQ multiplex PCR; TCRdb stores just in-frame clones and leaves some out. Among 70,000 or so clones listed, approximately 80% were seen once. Specimen: CD4+ or CD8+ T cells sorted from blood, collected in a trial of the OX40 agonist ivuxolimab. The gene calls are TRBV10-3 and TRBJ2-5; 9 nucleotides line up with TRBD2. The sequence was collected from an adult with an advanced solid tumor such as melanoma, head and neck, liver or kidney cancer. In DNA, the CDR3 is TGTGCCATCAGTGGCGGGGGGGTGGGGGAGACCCAGTACTTC. As protein: CAISGGGVGETQYF.